A selection of T cell receptor beta chains follows, all from one sample in a study of T cell repertoires in cytomegalovirus infection. These receptors' antigens are unknown. TCRdb re-analysed the reads in MiXCR, keeping a single row per CDR3 protein. Here the sample spans approximately 83,000 distinct CDR3 sequences, more than 20% being singletons. The sample in question was CD8+ T cells from cultured PBMCs, obtained from culture after CMV antigen stimulation. The receptors derive from a human donor in good health (CMV status not recorded). Some clones in this sample may be carry-over from other donors' samples. Both conserved end residues are part of each CDR3. Each record gives: CDR3 DNA, CDR3 protein, V gene, clone size, D gene, J gene. D genes are given only for firm matches. Some rows have no size entry. The others give once, few or many, or a class for an expanded clone.

TGCAGTGCTAGGGGGACAGAAATTTATGGCTACACCTTC CSARGTEIYGYTF TRBV20-1 few TRBD1 TRBJ1-2
TGTGCCAGCACCTCCGGGAGCTGGAACACCATATATTTT CASTSGSWNTIYF TRBV6-6 . . TRBJ1-3
TGCGCCAGCAGCCAAGATTTTACGCAGTATTTT CASSQDFTQYF TRBV4-1 few . TRBJ2-3
TGTGCCAGCAGTTACTCCCCCCGGACTAGCGGACAAGAGACCCAGTACTTC CASSYSPRTSGQETQYF TRBV6-2/TRBV6-3 . TRBD2 TRBJ2-5
TGTGCCTGGAGTGAAGCGGGAGTGGAGCAGTTCTTC CAWSEAGVEQFF TRBV30 once TRBD2 TRBJ2-1
TGTGCCAGCAGCTTAAACCCGACCACCGGGGAGCTGTTTTTT CASSLNPTTGELFF TRBV7-3 few . TRBJ2-2
TGTGCCAGCAGTTTAGCGGGACTCACAGATACGCAGTATTTT CASSLAGLTDTQYF TRBV12-3/TRBV12-4 . . TRBJ2-3
TGTGCCAGCAGCCTGGGACAGGTTCCAGATACGCAGTATTTT CASSLGQVPDTQYF TRBV7-2 many TRBD1 TRBJ2-3
TGTGCCAGTAGTGCCTCTGGGGGACTAGCGGGCTCCTACAATGAGCAGTTCTTC CASSASGGLAGSYNEQFF TRBV19 . TRBD2 TRBJ2-1
TGTACCAGCAGCCCCGACGGGGTCTCAAACACTGAAGCTTTCTTT CTSSPDGVSNTEAFF TRBV9 once . TRBJ1-1
TGTGCCTGGAAATCGACAGGGTCTGGAAAACTGTTTTTT CAWKSTGSGKLFF TRBV30 . TRBD1 TRBJ1-4
TGTGCCAGCTCACCTGATACAGGGGGCAATCAGCCCCAGCATTTT CASSPDTGGNQPQHF TRBV18 . TRBD1 TRBJ1-5
TGTGCCACCAGGGGGCAAGGGGCCAACGTCCTGACTTTC CATRGQGANVLTF TRBV15 . . TRBJ2-6
TGTGCCAGCAGTTACTCCGGGACTAGCGGGAATGGAGGAGCCAAAAACATTCAGTACTTC CASSYSGTSGNGGAKNIQYF TRBV6-6 . TRBD2 TRBJ2-4
TGTGCCAGCAGGTTGGGGGGTTTAATTTACGAGCAGTACTTC CASRLGGLIYEQYF TRBV12-3/TRBV12-4 . . TRBJ2-7
TGCAGTGCTTCAAGGACAGGGGGCCCTCAGCCCCAGCATTTT CSASRTGGPQPQHF TRBV20-1 . TRBD1 TRBJ1-5
TGTGCCAGCAGCTCTTCGACGACATTGTACCAAGAGACCCAGTACTTC CASSSSTTLYQETQYF TRBV7-9 medium-sized . TRBJ2-5
TGTGCCAGCAGATTCACGACAGGGACTGAAGCTTTCTTT CASRFTTGTEAFF TRBV7-8 few TRBD1 TRBJ1-1
TGTGCTAGCAGCTTATCGAGGGCAGGGAAGGATGGAAACACCATATATTTT CASSLSRAGKDGNTIYF TRBV7-6 . . TRBJ1-3
TGTGCCAGCTCACCGGTGCTAGCGAATGAGCAGTTCTTC CASSPVLANEQFF TRBV18 . . TRBJ2-1
TGTGCCAGCAGTGTCTTAAACAATGAGCAGTTCTTC CASSVLNNEQFF TRBV25-1 . . TRBJ2-1
TGCAGTGCGGGGGATGGGGGGGTACCGGGACTTCCCTACACCTTC CSAGDGGVPGLPYTF TRBV20-1 . . TRBJ1-2
TGCGCCAGCAGTGTTCCCGGGGGGTTCACAGATACGCAGTATTTT CASSVPGGFTDTQYF TRBV10-2 few TRBD2 TRBJ2-3
TGTGCCAGCAGGCCCACAGGGGGTCTAGCCAAAAACATTCAGTACTTC CASRPTGGLAKNIQYF TRBV6-5 . TRBD1 TRBJ2-4
TGTGCCAGCGAGCGGGACAGGGTAGGAAACACCATATATTTT CASERDRVGNTIYF TRBV6-6 few TRBD1 TRBJ1-3
TGTGCCAGCACAATGGACGGAGCTAACTATGGCTACACCTTC CASTMDGANYGYTF TRBV12-3/TRBV12-4 . . TRBJ1-2
TGTGCCAGCAGTCCTTTCCGTTCCGCGAGCTCCTACAATGAGCAGTTCTTC CASSPFRSASSYNEQFF TRBV6-2/TRBV6-3 . . TRBJ2-1
TGCGCCAGCAGCTTGGCTCAGGGGACAGTGAACACTGAAGCTTTCTTT CASSLAQGTVNTEAFF TRBV5-1 . TRBD1 TRBJ1-1
TGTGCCAGCAGCCAAGATGGAGGGCCACCCCCTGAAGCTTTCTTT CASSQDGGPPPEAFF TRBV3-1 . . TRBJ1-1
TGTGCCAGCAGCCCAGGACAGGTTAATCAGCCCCAGCATTTT CASSPGQVNQPQHF TRBV7-9 . TRBD1 TRBJ1-5
TGTGCCAGCAGCGAGGACAGGAACCCGGCTGCGAACTATGGCTACACCTTC CASSEDRNPAANYGYTF TRBV7-8 many TRBD1 TRBJ1-2
TGCGCCAGCAGCCAGGGTAGCGGGGGGCCCTACGAGCAGTACTTC CASSQGSGGPYEQYF TRBV4-3 many TRBD2 TRBJ2-7
TGTGCCAGCAGTGTCGTGGTCAATTCGAACACTGAAGCTTTCTTT CASSVVVNSNTEAFF TRBV2 . . TRBJ1-1
TGTGCCAGCAGTGAATTAGGTTGGACACATAACACCGGGGAGCTGTTTTTT CASSELGWTHNTGELFF TRBV25-1 . . TRBJ2-2
TGTGCCAGCAGCTATATAGCGGGAAACACAGATACGCAGTATTTT CASSYIAGNTDTQYF TRBV6-2/TRBV6-3 few TRBD2 TRBJ2-3
TGTGCCAGCAGCTTAGGGACAGGGGTGGAGACCCAGTACTTC CASSLGTGVETQYF TRBV7-4 . TRBD1 TRBJ2-5
TGTGCCAGCAGTTTAGCAGGGATTCGTGAAAAACTGTTTTTT CASSLAGIREKLFF TRBV12-3/TRBV12-4 few . TRBJ1-4
TGCAGTGCTAGACCCGGCGCTAGCGGAGCATCCTACGAGCAGTACTTC CSARPGASGASYEQYF TRBV20-1 medium-sized TRBD2 TRBJ2-7
TGCAGTGCTAGAGATCCGAAGCGCGTCTCCTACAATGAGCAGTTCTTC CSARDPKRVSYNEQFF TRBV20-1 once . TRBJ2-1
TGTGCCACCTATCGGCTCTCAGAAGCTTTCTTT CATYRLSEAFF TRBV28 few . TRBJ1-1
TGTGCCAGCAGCGCGGGGGACAGGGGACAGCCCCAGCATTTT CASSAGDRGQPQHF TRBV9 . TRBD1 TRBJ1-5
TGTGCCAGCAGCCTAGGCCAGGACTATGGCTACACCTTC CASSLGQDYGYTF TRBV7-2 many . TRBJ1-2
TGCAGCGTTTTATGGACAGGGAACCCCTACGAGCAGTACTTC CSVLWTGNPYEQYF TRBV29-1 . TRBD1 TRBJ2-7
TGTGCCAGCAGCCCGCCTCCGAACACTGAAGCTTTCTTT CASSPPPNTEAFF TRBV5-4 few . TRBJ1-1
TGCGCCAGCAGGGCAGAACAGGGAGGGGTGAACACTGAAGCTTTCTTT CASRAEQGGVNTEAFF TRBV5-1 . . TRBJ1-1
TGCGCCAGCAGCTTGTTTCAGGGGGAAAACACTGAAGCTTTCTTT CASSLFQGENTEAFF TRBV5-1 . TRBD1 TRBJ1-1
TGTGCCAGCAGCATGTCGCTGAACTACAATGAGCAGTTCTTC CASSMSLNYNEQFF TRBV7-9 . . TRBJ2-1
TGTGCCAGCAGGCGGGAAGGGGCCCCTGGGGCCAACGTCCTGACTTTC CASRREGAPGANVLTF TRBV6-2/TRBV6-3 few . TRBJ2-6
TGTGCCAGCATGGGCGGGGCCTCCTACGAGCAGTACTTC CASMGGASYEQYF TRBV27 many . TRBJ2-7
TGTGCCAGCAGTTTGCGCCAGGGCGCAAGGGTCAATGAGCAGTTCTTC CASSLRQGARVNEQFF TRBV28 . . TRBJ2-1
TGTGCCAGCAGCTCGAATCCCGCGAGGGGCTCCTACGAGCAGTACTTC CASSSNPARGSYEQYF TRBV11-2 . . TRBJ2-7
TGTGCCAGCAGCCGAGCGGGGACCCAAGAGACCCAGTACTTC CASSRAGTQETQYF TRBV27 few TRBD2 TRBJ2-5
TGCAGCGTTGCGGGGACAGCCTACGAGCAGTACTTC CSVAGTAYEQYF TRBV29-1 many TRBD1 TRBJ2-7
TGTGCCAGCATCCTCGGGACAGGGCGCAACGAGCAGTACTTC CASILGTGRNEQYF TRBV6-2/TRBV6-3 many TRBD1 TRBJ2-7